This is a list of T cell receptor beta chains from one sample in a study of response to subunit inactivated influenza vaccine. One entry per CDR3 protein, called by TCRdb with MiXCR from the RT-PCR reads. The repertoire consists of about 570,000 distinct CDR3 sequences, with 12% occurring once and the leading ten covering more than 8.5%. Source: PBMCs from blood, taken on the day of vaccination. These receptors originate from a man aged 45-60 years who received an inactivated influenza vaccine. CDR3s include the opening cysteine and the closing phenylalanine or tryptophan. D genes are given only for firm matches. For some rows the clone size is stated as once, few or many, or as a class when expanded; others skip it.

DNA: TGTGCCAGCAGCTTGACTAGCGGTACTAACACCGGGGAGCTGTTTTTT
CDR3: CASSLTSGTNTGELFF
D: TRBD2
length: 16
V: TRBV7-8
size: NA
J: TRBJ2-2

DNA: TGTGCCAGCAGTTACGTGGCAGGGACCTACAATGAGCAGTTCTTC
CDR3: CASSYVAGTYNEQFF
D: NA
length: 15
V: TRBV6-5
size: NA
J: TRBJ2-1

DNA: TGTGCCAGCAGTGTCCCAGGGAGCCAAGAGACCCAGTACTTC
CDR3: CASSVPGSQETQYF
D: NA
length: 14
V: TRBV2
size: NA
J: TRBJ2-5

DNA: TGTGCCAGCAGCTGGACTAGCGGGAGAGGCTCCTACGAGCAGTACTTC
CDR3: CASSWTSGRGSYEQYF
D: TRBD2
length: 16
V: TRBV6-2/TRBV6-3
size: few
J: TRBJ2-7

DNA: TGTGCCAGCAGCTTGCGCATTCAGAACACTGAAGCTTTCTTT
CDR3: CASSLRIQNTEAFF
D: NA
length: 14
V: TRBV5-5
size: NA
J: TRBJ1-1

DNA: TGTGCCAGCAGCGTAGTCGGGACAATTACCACTGAAGCTTTCTTT
CDR3: CASSVVGTITTEAFF
D: NA
length: 15
V: TRBV9
size: NA
J: TRBJ1-1

DNA: TGTGCCAGCAGTGAAGCGGGTACAGGGCTGAATTCACCCCTCCACTTT
CDR3: CASSEAGTGLNSPLHF
D: NA
length: 16
V: TRBV2
size: NA
J: TRBJ1-6

DNA: TGTGCCAGCAGCTTAGCCGGGAGGCGGGACCAAGAGACCCAGTACTTC
CDR3: CASSLAGRRDQETQYF
D: TRBD2
length: 16
V: TRBV28
size: few
J: TRBJ2-5

DNA: TGTGCCAGCAGTTTTACTATAGCGGGGGGGCCGGACACAGATACGCAGTATTTT
CDR3: CASSFTIAGGPDTDTQYF
D: TRBD2
length: 18
V: TRBV12-3/TRBV12-4
size: many
J: TRBJ2-3

DNA: TGTGCCAGCAGCTTAGCGAGACTAGCGGGGGGGCAGTACAATGAGCAGTTCTTC
CDR3: CASSLARLAGGQYNEQFF
D: TRBD2
length: 18
V: TRBV7-8
size: few
J: TRBJ2-1

DNA: TGTGCCAGTAGTACCGGACAGGGGGCGAGTGGCTACACCTTC
CDR3: CASSTGQGASGYTF
D: TRBD1
length: 14
V: TRBV19
size: NA
J: TRBJ1-2

DNA: TGTGCCAGCAGCTGGGAAGGCTACGAGCAGTACTTC
CDR3: CASSWEGYEQYF
D: NA
length: 12
V: TRBV7-2
size: many
J: TRBJ2-7

DNA: TGCAGTGCTAGAGTGGCCATACGGCATTTCGATGAGCAGTTCTTC
CDR3: CSARVAIRHFDEQFF
D: NA
length: 15
V: TRBV20-1
size: few
J: TRBJ2-1

DNA: TGTGCCAGCAGTTACTCGAATACGGGGGAGCTGTTTTTT
CDR3: CASSYSNTGELFF
D: NA
length: 13
V: TRBV6-2/TRBV6-3
size: many
J: TRBJ2-2

DNA: TGTGCCAGCAGCTTAGTTGGACCGAGGAGCTCTGGGGCCAACGTCCTGACTTTC
CDR3: CASSLVGPRSSGANVLTF
D: NA
length: 18
V: TRBV11-1
size: few
J: TRBJ2-6

DNA: TGTGCCAGCACCTCCCACCGGGACACCAAAGAGACCCAGTACTTC
CDR3: CASTSHRDTKETQYF
D: NA
length: 15
V: TRBV7-9
size: few
J: TRBJ2-5

DNA: TGTGCCAGCAGCTTATTTTTCGACAGCAGCTACGAGCAGTACTTC
CDR3: CASSLFFDSSYEQYF
D: NA
length: 15
V: TRBV11-2
size: NA
J: TRBJ2-7

DNA: TGCGCCAGCAGCCGCCAGGCACAGGGGAACGGCGAGCAGTACTTC
CDR3: CASSRQAQGNGEQYF
D: TRBD1
length: 15
V: TRBV4-1
size: NA
J: TRBJ2-7

DNA: TGTGCCAGCTCACCGGGACACGGCAATGAGCAGTTCTTC
CDR3: CASSPGHGNEQFF
D: NA
length: 13
V: TRBV18
size: NA
J: TRBJ2-1

DNA: TGCGCCAGCAGCCAAGACCCCAGGGGGGGGGCTTCAGATACGCAGTATTTT
CDR3: CASSQDPRGGASDTQYF
D: NA
length: 17
V: TRBV4-3
size: NA
J: TRBJ2-3

DNA: TGTGCCAGCAGCTTAGCGGGCCTCGGGGAGCTGTTTTTT
CDR3: CASSLAGLGELFF
D: NA
length: 13
V: TRBV11-2
size: many
J: TRBJ2-2

DNA: TGTGCCAGCAGCTTAGTTGGGGTCTGGGGCTCGACGTCTTCTAGCACAGATACGCAGTATTTT
CDR3: CASSLVGVWGSTSSSTDTQYF
D: NA
length: 21
V: TRBV11-2
size: NA
J: TRBJ2-3

DNA: TGTGCCAGCAGCGACACAAGAGATACGCAGTATTTT
CDR3: CASSDTRDTQYF
D: NA
length: 12
V: TRBV7-3
size: few
J: TRBJ2-3

DNA: TGTGCCAGCAGTTTAGTGGGGTGGTCTGCAACTAATGAAAAACTGTTTTTT
CDR3: CASSLVGWSATNEKLFF
D: NA
length: 17
V: TRBV12-3/TRBV12-4
size: many
J: TRBJ1-4

DNA: TGCGCCAGCAGCTTGGATTCCGGGACGGAAAGCTTC
CDR3: CASSLDSGTESF
D: NA
length: 12
V: TRBV5-1
size: NA
J: TRBJ2-7

DNA: TGTGCCAGCAGCTTACTCCAAAAAGAGACCCAGTACTTC
CDR3: CASSLLQKETQYF
D: NA
length: 13
V: TRBV7-3
size: NA
J: TRBJ2-5

DNA: TGTGCCAGCAGCTCCCGGGACAGGGCAGGAGCTAACTATGGCTACACCTTC
CDR3: CASSSRDRAGANYGYTF
D: TRBD1
length: 17
V: TRBV5-8
size: NA
J: TRBJ1-2

DNA: TGTGCCAGCAGTTTTGGGATCAATAGCGGGAGGGCCGGTGAGCAGTTCTTC
CDR3: CASSFGINSGRAGEQFF
D: TRBD2
length: 17
V: TRBV28
size: many
J: TRBJ2-1

DNA: TGTGCCAGCAGTTACTCGGCGGGAGACCTAGCCAAAAACATTCAGTACTTC
CDR3: CASSYSAGDLAKNIQYF
D: TRBD2
length: 17
V: TRBV6-2/TRBV6-3
size: many
J: TRBJ2-4

DNA: TGTGCCATCAGTGTCCAGGGAGATGGCTACACCTTC
CDR3: CAISVQGDGYTF
D: NA
length: 12
V: TRBV10-3
size: NA
J: TRBJ1-2

DNA: TGTGCCAGTAGATACAGGGGTACCGGGGAGCTGTTTTTT
CDR3: CASRYRGTGELFF
D: TRBD1
length: 13
V: TRBV19
size: NA
J: TRBJ2-2

DNA: TGCAGTGCTAGAGGAGCGGCGGGCTACGAGCAGTACTTC
CDR3: CSARGAAGYEQYF
D: NA
length: 13
V: TRBV20-1
size: few
J: TRBJ2-7

DNA: TGTGCCAGCAGTAACAGGGGGGTCCACGAGCAGTACTTC
CDR3: CASSNRGVHEQYF
D: TRBD1
length: 13
V: TRBV7-2
size: few
J: TRBJ2-7

DNA: TGCGCCAGCAGCTCCGGGACGGCGGATTACGAGCAGTACTTC
CDR3: CASSSGTADYEQYF
D: NA
length: 14
V: TRBV5-1
size: few
J: TRBJ2-7

DNA: TGCGCCAGCAGATACACAGGGGGCCAAGAGACCCAGTACTTC
CDR3: CASRYTGGQETQYF
D: TRBD1
length: 14
V: TRBV5-1
size: few
J: TRBJ2-5

DNA: TGTGCCAGCAGCGGGCGTAGCAATCAGCCCCAGCATTTT
CDR3: CASSGRSNQPQHF
D: NA
length: 13
V: TRBV7-2
size: few
J: TRBJ1-5

DNA: TGTGCCAGCAGGTACTCTCGGACTAAAATACAAGAGACCCAGTACTTC
CDR3: CASRYSRTKIQETQYF
D: NA
length: 16
V: TRBV7-8
size: NA
J: TRBJ2-5

DNA: TGTGCCAGCAGCCCGGTAACCGGGAGCACAGATACGCAGTATTTT
CDR3: CASSPVTGSTDTQYF
D: NA
length: 15
V: TRBV7-9
size: many
J: TRBJ2-3

DNA: TGTGCCAGCAGTTTCAAGAGCCGGACTGAAGCTTTCTTT
CDR3: CASSFKSRTEAFF
D: NA
length: 13
V: TRBV12-3/TRBV12-4
size: many
J: TRBJ1-1

DNA: TGTGCCAGCAGCATTGGACTAGCGGGACGGGGCAATGAGCAGTTCTTC
CDR3: CASSIGLAGRGNEQFF
D: TRBD2
length: 16
V: TRBV11-2
size: few
J: TRBJ2-1

DNA: TGTGCCAGCAGCCAATACAGGGTTGAGGGCACTGAAGCTTTCTTT
CDR3: CASSQYRVEGTEAFF
D: NA
length: 15
V: TRBV3-1
size: few
J: TRBJ1-1

DNA: TGTGCCAGCAGTTTGGAACCGAATTCACCCCTCCACTTT
CDR3: CASSLEPNSPLHF
D: NA
length: 13
V: TRBV27
size: NA
J: TRBJ1-6

DNA: TGCAGCGTTGAAGGATTTGGACAGGGCTATGGCTACACCTTC
CDR3: CSVEGFGQGYGYTF
D: TRBD1
length: 14
V: TRBV29-1
size: NA
J: TRBJ1-2

DNA: TGCAGCGTTGAAGCGGTTACGGAGGGCTACACCTTC
CDR3: CSVEAVTEGYTF
D: NA
length: 12
V: TRBV29-1
size: many
J: TRBJ1-2

DNA: TGTGCCAGCAGCTTATTGACAGGGGGCATAGATACGCAGTATTTT
CDR3: CASSLLTGGIDTQYF
D: TRBD1
length: 15
V: TRBV7-2
size: many
J: TRBJ2-3

DNA: TGTGCCAGCAGTGAAGTAACAGGGGTCAACTATGGCTACACCTTC
CDR3: CASSEVTGVNYGYTF
D: TRBD1
length: 15
V: TRBV2
size: few
J: TRBJ1-2

DNA: TGTGCCAGCAGTTACGCCAGGCTAGCTGGTTGGTACGAGCAGTACTTC
CDR3: CASSYARLAGWYEQYF
D: NA
length: 16
V: TRBV6-5
size: few
J: TRBJ2-7

DNA: TGTGCCAGCACCAGGACAGGCGACTCTGGAAACACCATATATTTT
CDR3: CASTRTGDSGNTIYF
D: TRBD1
length: 15
V: TRBV6-1
size: many
J: TRBJ1-3

DNA: TGTGCCAGCAGTTTGGACAGTGGGAATTCACCCCTCCACTTT
CDR3: CASSLDSGNSPLHF
D: NA
length: 14
V: TRBV28
size: once
J: TRBJ1-6

DNA: TGCAGCGTTTCTTTCCAAGAGACCCAGTACTTC
CDR3: CSVSFQETQYF
D: NA
length: 11
V: TRBV29-1
size: NA
J: TRBJ2-5

DNA: TGTGCCAGCAGCGTCCGGGACCGCTACAACAATGAGCAGTTCTTC
CDR3: CASSVRDRYNNEQFF
D: NA
length: 15
V: TRBV9
size: many
J: TRBJ2-1

DNA: TGTGCCAGCCATGACAGCACAGATACGCAGTATTTT
CDR3: CASHDSTDTQYF
D: NA
length: 12
V: TRBV7-2
size: few
J: TRBJ2-3

DNA: TGTGCCACCAGCATCCCTTTAAGGCTAGCCCCGGGGGAGTCAAAAGGTGAAAAACTGTTTTTT
CDR3: CATSIPLRLAPGESKGEKLFF
D: NA
length: 21
V: TRBV15
size: few
J: TRBJ1-4

DNA: TGCGCCAGCAGCAACGGACAGGGGGGAGAGACCCAGTACTTC
CDR3: CASSNGQGGETQYF
D: TRBD1
length: 14
V: TRBV5-1
size: few
J: TRBJ2-5